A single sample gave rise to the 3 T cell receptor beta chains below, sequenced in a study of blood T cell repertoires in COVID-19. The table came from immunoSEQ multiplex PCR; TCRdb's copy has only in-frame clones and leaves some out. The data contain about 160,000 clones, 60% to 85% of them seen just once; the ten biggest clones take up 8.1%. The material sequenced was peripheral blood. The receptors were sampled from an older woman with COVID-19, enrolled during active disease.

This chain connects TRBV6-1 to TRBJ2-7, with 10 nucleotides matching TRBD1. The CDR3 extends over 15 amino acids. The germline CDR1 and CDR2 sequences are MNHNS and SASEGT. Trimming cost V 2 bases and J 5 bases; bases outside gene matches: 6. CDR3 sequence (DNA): TGTGCCAGCAGTGAACAGGGGACAGGGGCGGACGAGCAGTACTTC. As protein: CASSEQGTGADEQYF.

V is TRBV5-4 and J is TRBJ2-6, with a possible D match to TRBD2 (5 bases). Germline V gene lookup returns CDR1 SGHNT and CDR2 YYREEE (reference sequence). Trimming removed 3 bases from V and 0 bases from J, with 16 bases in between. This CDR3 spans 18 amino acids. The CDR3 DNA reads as TGTGCCAGCAGCTCGCGGGCCGCTCCCACCTCTGGGGCCAACGTCCTGACTTTC. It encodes CASSSRAAPTSGANVLTF.

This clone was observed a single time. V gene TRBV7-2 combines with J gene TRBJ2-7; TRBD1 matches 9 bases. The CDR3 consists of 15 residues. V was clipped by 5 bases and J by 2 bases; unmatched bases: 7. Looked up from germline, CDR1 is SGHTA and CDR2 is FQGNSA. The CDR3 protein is CASSIRTGDAYEQYV. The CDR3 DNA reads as TGTGCCAGCAGCATCCGGACAGGGGACGCCTACGAGCAGTACGTC.